These 29 T cell receptor beta chains were all obtained from the same sample, sequenced in a study of T cell responses to AZD1222 COVID-19 vaccine. Profiled with immunoSEQ multiplex PCR; TCRdb holds only in-frame clones, not every one. This sample has about 98,000 clones; 88% occur once, and the top ten carry approximately 10%. The source material was peripheral blood, sampled on day 0 of MenACWY control vaccination. The receptors were gathered from an adult in good health.

The sample holds a few counts of this clone. The chain uses TRBV3-1 (or the pseudogene TRBV3-2) and TRBJ1-1; TRBD1 might be the D (5 bases). CDR1 is LGHDT, CDR2 YNNKEL, per germline (reference sequence). CDR3 length: 14 residues. Trimming pared 4 bases from V and 3 bases from J, leaving 12 bases between. This chain's CDR3 is CASSPRSGDTEAFF. CDR3 DNA sequence: TGTGCCAGCAGCCCCCGCTCGGGGGACACTGAAGCTTTCTTT.

V usage is TRBV5-1 and J usage is TRBJ1-5; D remains unclear. The CDR3 sequence is 14 residues long. V lost 0 bases, J lost 3 bases, and 7 bases lay in between. Looked up from germline, CDR1 is SGHRS and CDR2 is YFSETQ. CDR3 bases: TGCGCCAGCAGCTTGGCCGGGATCAATCAGCCCCAGCATTTT. This sequence encodes CASSLAGINQPQHF.

The chain is built from TRBV6-5 and TRBJ2-7, with D unclear. Trimming pared 6 bases from V and 0 bases from J, leaving 12 bases between. The germline V gene has CDR1 MNHEY and CDR2 SVGAGI. This CDR3 is built from 14 residues. The CDR3 DNA reads as TGTGCCAGCAGACGAGACGGGCCCTCCTACGAGCAGTACTTC. Protein sequence: CASRRDGPSYEQYF.

The chain combines TRBV5-4 with TRBJ2-1; D tentatively fits TRBD1 or TRBD2 (6 bases each). Looked up from germline, CDR1 is SGHNT and CDR2 is YYREEE (reference sequence). V dropped 0 bases and J dropped 7 bases, with 14 bases sitting between them. This CDR3 is built from 15 residues. The CDR3 is CASSLAGAPRNEQFF. The CDR3 nucleotides read TGTGCCAGCAGCTTGGCGGGGGCCCCAAGGAATGAGCAGTTCTTC.

The CDR3, as DNA: TGTGCCAGCAGCTCGGGACTAAGCAATCAGCCCCAGCATTTT. Protein product: CASSSGLSNQPQHF. V usage is TRBV7-2 and J usage is TRBJ1-5; a possible D gene is TRBD1 (5 bases). Germline CDR1 and CDR2: SGHTA and FQGNSA. The ends were cut back, 4 bases at V and 1 base at J, with 8 bases in the middle. The CDR3 runs to 14 residues.

The rearrangement links TRBV10-3 to TRBJ2-7, with a tentative D call TRBD2 (5 bases). Trimming pared 3 bases from V and 3 bases from J, leaving 18 bases between. The CDR3 has 16 amino acids. Germline values: CDR1 ENHRY, CDR2 SYGVKD. CDR3 DNA: TGTGCCATCAGTGACCCCGGCCAAGGACTGGACTACGAGCAGTACTTC. This encodes CAISDPGQGLDYEQYF.

This clone was found a few times. The chain uses TRBV4-1 and TRBJ1-2; TRBD1 matches 7 bases. J lost 4 bases, V lost 4 bases, and 12 bases had no gene match. From germline, CDR1 is MGHRA and CDR2 YSYEKL. The CDR3 runs to 16 residues. The DNA of the CDR3 is TGCGCCAGCAGCCCCTATAGGGACAGCCTTATCTATGGCTACACCTTC. It codes for CASSPYRDSLIYGYTF.

The genes are TRBV12-3 or TRBV12-4 and TRBJ1-2, with 7 nucleotides matching TRBD1. After removal of 3 bases from V and 3 bases from J, the junction contained 1 base not matched to a gene. This CDR3 is built from 13 residues. This CDR3 reads CASSFDRDYGYTF. CDR3 in DNA: TGTGCCAGCAGTTTCGACAGGGACTATGGCTACACCTTC.

This clone came up once. This chain connects TRBV19 to TRBJ1-1; perhaps TRBD1 as D (6 bases). The CDR3 runs to 17 residues. Germline V lookup: CDR1 LNHDA, CDR2 SQIVND (reference sequence). Trimming cost V 4 bases and J 1 base, with 19 bases left between them. CDR3 in DNA: TGTGCCAGTAGTAGGGTGGTTGGGGGGGCGAGGAACACTGAAGCTTTCTTT. It translates to CASSRVVGGARNTEAFF.

The chain uses TRBV7-6 and TRBJ1-5; no definite D call. The length of the CDR3 is 11 residues. Per germline, CDR1 SGHVS and CDR2 FNYEAQ. Trimming removed 5 bases from V and 6 bases from J, with 5 bases in between. CDR3 region: CASSMSQPQHF. CDR3 in DNA: TGTGCCAGCAGCATGAGTCAGCCCCAGCATTTT.

The CDR3 bases are TGTGCCAGCAGTTGGACAGGGGGCAACACCATATATTTT. This encodes CASSWTGGNTIYF. The gene calls are TRBV6-5 and TRBJ1-3; 11 positions match TRBD1. Trimming at V came to 4 bases and at J to 7 bases, leaving 0 bases not matched to a gene. This CDR3 region has 13 residues. Germline V lookup: CDR1 MNHEY, CDR2 SVGAGI.

CDR3 sequence reads: CASSIVDFNQPQHF. The CDR3 DNA is TGTGCCAGTAGTATAGTTGATTTTAATCAGCCCCAGCATTTT. The rearrangement joins TRBV19 to TRBJ1-5; no reliable D call. The germline V gene encodes CDR1 LNHDA and CDR2 SQIVND (reference sequence). V was pared by 1 base and J by 4 bases, with 8 bases between. There are 14 residues in the CDR3. Full variable domain (missing parts from reference TRBV19 and TRBJ1-5): DGGITQSPKYLFRKEGQNVTLSCEQNLNHDAMYWYRQDPGQGLRLIYYSQIVNDFQKGDIAEGYSVSREKKESFPLTVTSAQKNPTAFYLCASSIVDFNQPQHFGDGTRLSIL.

The V and J genes are TRBV30 and TRBJ1-5; D ambiguous. V lost 0 bases, J lost 3 bases, and 9 bases lay in between. There are 14 residues in the CDR3. The germline CDR1 and CDR2 sequences are GTSNPN and SVGIG (reference sequence). The CDR3 bases are TGTGCCTGGAGTGTATCCGGGTTCAATCAGCCCCAGCATTTT. Its translation is CAWSVSGFNQPQHF.

The genes are TRBV2 and TRBJ2-7; TRBD2 matches 7 bases. The V gene's germline CDR1 is SNHLY and CDR2 FYNNEI. Trimming took 3 bases from V and 1 from J; bases not matched to a gene: 3. The CDR3 covers 14 residues. The CDR3 nucleotides read TGTGCCAGCAGTGAGGGGCGGGGGTCCTACGAGCAGTACTTC. Protein product: CASSEGRGSYEQYF.

The chain employs TRBV30 and TRBJ1-4; 7 bases map to TRBD1. Germline CDR1 and CDR2: GTSNPN and SVGIG (reference sequence). V was pared by 3 bases and J by 1 base, with 8 bases of the junction left unmatched. The CDR3 extends over 16 amino acids. The CDR3 DNA reads as TGTGCCTGGAGACCACAGGGGTGGGGAACTAATGAAAAACTGTTTTTT. Its translation: CAWRPQGWGTNEKLFF.

The chain recombines TRBV9 with TRBJ2-3, with TRBD2 matching 9 bases. CDR3 size: 14 residues. Trimming cost V 3 bases and J 7 bases; bases outside gene matches: 6. Germline values: CDR1 SGDLS, CDR2 YYNGEE. The CDR3 region has the DNA TGTGCCAGCAGCGGGCTGACTAGCGGCTATACGCAGTATTTT. This translates into CASSGLTSGYTQYF.

The rearrangement uses TRBV28 and TRBJ2-6; D possibly corresponds to TRBD2 (6 bases). This CDR3 spans 15 amino acids. Looked up from germline, CDR1 is MDHEN and CDR2 is SYDVKM. V was clipped by 7 bases and J by 0 bases, with 10 bases between them. This chain's CDR3 is CASTNGGSGANVLTF. The CDR3 bases are TGTGCCAGCACCAACGGGGGCTCTGGGGCCAACGTCCTGACTTTC.

The chain links TRBV19 to TRBJ1-6; a possible D gene is TRBD1 (5 bases). The V end lost 3 bases, the J end lost 10 bases, and 13 bases lay between the germline ends. The germline V gene has CDR1 LNHDA and CDR2 SQIVND (reference sequence). The CDR3 loop spans 14 amino acids. CDR3 nucleotide sequence: TGTGCCAGTAGTATGAGCCAGGGTGCGTCACCCCTCCACTTT. The encoded protein is CASSMSQGASPLHF.

The rearrangement links TRBV5-1 to TRBJ2-7; 9 nucleotides agree with TRBD1. Germline CDR1 reads SGHRS; CDR2 reads YFSETQ. The V gene end was trimmed by 4 bases and the J gene end by 3 bases; junction bases not matched to a gene: 8. The CDR3 has 15 residues. CDR3 sequence reads: CASSQDRGKLYEQYF. The CDR3 region has the DNA TGCGCCAGCAGCCAGGACAGGGGTAAACTCTACGAGCAGTACTTC.

CDR3 protein: CASSYTGSSTDTQYF. CDR3 nucleotide sequence: TGTGCCAGCAGTTACACCGGATCCTCGACAGATACGCAGTATTTT. The chain uses TRBV7-9 and TRBJ2-3; the D is unclear. The V end lost 6 bases, the J end lost 3 bases, and 16 bases lay between the germline ends. The CDR3 covers 15 residues. Germline CDR1 and CDR2: SEHNR and FQNEAQ (reference sequence).

This clone was recorded only once. The chain joins TRBV18 to TRBJ2-2; possibly TRBD1 for D (6 bases). V was cut by 6 bases and J by 2 bases, with 10 bases left in between. Germline CDR1 reads KGHSH; CDR2 reads LQKENI. CDR3 size: 14 residues. The CDR3 sequence is CASSPDRNTGELFF. The CDR3, as DNA: TGTGCCAGCTCTCCGGACAGAAACACCGGGGAGCTGTTTTTT.

A word on this clone: The junction and the germline gene differ at one end; a read error may be behind it. The chain couples TRBV10-3 to TRBJ2-5; the D gene could be TRBD1 or TRBD2 (5 bases each). CDR3 length: 18 amino acids. From germline, CDR1 is ENHRY and CDR2 SYGVKD. The CDR3 region is CAISDGYGAGTTQKTQYF. The CDR3, as DNA: TGTGCCATCAGTGACGGATATGGAGCAGGGACCACCCAAAAGACCCAGTACTTC.

This CDR3 is CASSLAPGSRGNTIYF. The CDR3 DNA follows: TGTGCCAGCAGCTTAGCCCCAGGTTCGAGAGGAAACACCATATATTTT. This chain connects TRBV7-2 to TRBJ1-3; D not resolved. This CDR3 is 16 amino acids long. Germline V gene sequence: CDR1 SGHTA, CDR2 FQGNSA. V was clipped by 0 bases and J by 4 bases, with 13 bases between them.

V gene TRBV18 combines with J gene TRBJ2-3, with D uncertain. Germline loops: CDR1 KGHSH, CDR2 LQKENI. V lost 10 bases and J lost 0, with 17 bases in between. The CDR3 length is 15 residues. The CDR3 sequence: CAISPWGTSTDTQYF. The CDR3 DNA is TGTGCCATATCACCATGGGGAACTAGCACAGATACGCAGTATTTT.

This clone is medium-sized (0.01 to 0.1%) in the sample. This chain uses TRBV6-4 with TRBJ2-3; a weak D match, TRBD2 (6 bases). V dropped 4 bases and J dropped 1 base, with 12 bases sitting between them. The CDR3 is 15 residues long. The germline V gene has CDR1 MRHNA and CDR2 SNTAGT. CDR3 sequence reads: CASSVEGLGTDTQYF. The CDR3 region has the DNA TGTGCCAGCAGTGTGGAGGGGCTCGGCACAGATACGCAGTATTTT.

Remarks on this clone: The identical CDR3 is also encoded by other nucleotide sequences in the sample. The chain combines TRBV5-1 with TRBJ1-5, with D perhaps matching TRBD1 (5 bases). The V gene lost 2 bases and the J gene lost 5 bases, with 11 bases spanning the gap. Germline-derived CDR1 and CDR2 are SGHRS and YFSETQ. There are 14 residues in the CDR3. The CDR3 bases are TGCGCCAGCAGCTTTGGAGGGGTAGATCAGCCCCAGCATTTT. Amino acids: CASSFGGVDQPQHF. Full variable domain (remainder filled in from reference TRBV5-1 and TRBJ1-5): KAGVTQTPRYLIKTRGQQVTLSCSPISGHRSVSWYQQTPGQGLQFLFEYFSETQRNKGNFPGRFSGRQFSNSRSEMNVSTLELGDSALYLCASSFGGVDQPQHFGDGTRLSIL.

The J gene is TRBJ1-1, the V gene TRBV27, with D hard to call. The V gene's germline CDR1 is MNHEY and CDR2 SMNVEV (reference sequence). This CDR3 is 14 amino acids long. Trimming shortened V by 3 bases and J by 0 bases, and 8 bases separated the two germline ends. The CDR3: CASSFRSMNTEAFF. DNA of the CDR3: TGTGCCAGCAGTTTCCGCAGCATGAACACTGAAGCTTTCTTT.

This clone has a single count. J is TRBJ2-1 and V is TRBV5-4; 8 bases agree with TRBD1. The germline gives CDR1 SGHNT, CDR2 YYREEE (reference sequence). The ends lost 3 bases at V and 7 bases at J; junction bases unmatched: 9. CDR3 size: 15 residues. The CDR3 protein is CASSSGRGLNNEQFF. The CDR3 region has the DNA TGTGCCAGCAGCTCGGGCAGGGGGCTTAATAATGAGCAGTTCTTC.

The V call is TRBV5-1, the J call TRBJ1-1; D possibly corresponds to TRBD1 (5 bases). V shed 6 bases and J shed 2 bases, with 14 bases lying between them. Looked up from germline, CDR1 is SGHRS and CDR2 is YFSETQ. This CDR3 has 14 amino acids. The CDR3 DNA reads TGCGCCAGCACCCCAGTTCAGGGAAACACTGAAGCTTTCTTT. Its translation: CASTPVQGNTEAFF.